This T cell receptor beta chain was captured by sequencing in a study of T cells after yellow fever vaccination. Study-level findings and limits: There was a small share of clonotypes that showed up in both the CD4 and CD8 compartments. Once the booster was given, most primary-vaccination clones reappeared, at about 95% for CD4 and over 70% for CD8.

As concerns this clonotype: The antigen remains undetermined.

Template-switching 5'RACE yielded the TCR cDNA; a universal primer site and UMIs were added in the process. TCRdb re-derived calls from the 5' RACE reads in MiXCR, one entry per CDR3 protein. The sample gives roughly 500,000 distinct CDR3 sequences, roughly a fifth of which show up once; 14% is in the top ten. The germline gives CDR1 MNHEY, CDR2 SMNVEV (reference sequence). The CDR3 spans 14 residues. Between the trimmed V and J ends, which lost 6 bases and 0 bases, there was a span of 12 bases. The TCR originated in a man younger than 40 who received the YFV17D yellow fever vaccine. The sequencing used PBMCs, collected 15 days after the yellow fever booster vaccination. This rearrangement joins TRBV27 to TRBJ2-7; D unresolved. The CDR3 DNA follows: TGTGCCAGCAGAAGGGTGCCGAGCTCCTACGAGCAGTACTTC. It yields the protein CASRRVPSSYEQYF.